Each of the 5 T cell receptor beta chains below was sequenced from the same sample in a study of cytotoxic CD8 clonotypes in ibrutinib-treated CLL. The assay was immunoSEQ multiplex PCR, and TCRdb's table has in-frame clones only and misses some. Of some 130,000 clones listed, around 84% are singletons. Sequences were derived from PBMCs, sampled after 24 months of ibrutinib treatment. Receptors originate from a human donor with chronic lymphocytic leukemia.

The CDR3 DNA follows: TGTGCCAGCAGCGTTAATACCGGGAACAATCTCCAAGAGACCCAGTACTTC. Its protein is CASSVNTGNNLQETQYF. This chain links TRBV9 with TRBJ2-5; tentative D call: TRBD2 (5 bases). Germline CDR1 and CDR2: SGDLS and YYNGEE. The V and J ends lost 2 bases and 1 base respectively, with 18 bases between them. CDR3 length: 17 amino acids.

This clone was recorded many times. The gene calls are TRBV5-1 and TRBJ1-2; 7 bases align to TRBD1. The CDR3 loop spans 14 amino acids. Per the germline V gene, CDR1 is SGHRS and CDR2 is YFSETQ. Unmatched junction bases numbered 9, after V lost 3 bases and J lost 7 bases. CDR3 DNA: TGCGCCAGCAGCTCTACAGGGGCCTTGTCTGGCTACACCTTC. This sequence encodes CASSSTGALSGYTF.

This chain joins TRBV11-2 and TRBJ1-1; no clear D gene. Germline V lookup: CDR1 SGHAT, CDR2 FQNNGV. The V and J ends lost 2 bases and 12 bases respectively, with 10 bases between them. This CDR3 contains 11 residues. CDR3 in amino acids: CASSLPLKTFF. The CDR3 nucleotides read TGTGCCAGCAGCTTACCCTTGAAGACTTTCTTT.

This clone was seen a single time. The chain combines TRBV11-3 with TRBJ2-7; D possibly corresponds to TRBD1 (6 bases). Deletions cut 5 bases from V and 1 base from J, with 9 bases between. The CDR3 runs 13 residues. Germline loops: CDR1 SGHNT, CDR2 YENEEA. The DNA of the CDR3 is TGTGCCAGCAGCACAGGGCCTTCCTACGAGCAGTACTTC. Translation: CASSTGPSYEQYF.

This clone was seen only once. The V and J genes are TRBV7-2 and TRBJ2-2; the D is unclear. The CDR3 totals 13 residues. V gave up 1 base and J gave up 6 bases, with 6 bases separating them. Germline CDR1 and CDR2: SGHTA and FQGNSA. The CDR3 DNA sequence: TGTGCCAGCAGCTTAGTTGGGCCCGGGGAGCTGTTTTTT. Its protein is CASSLVGPGELFF.